Sequencing of this T cell receptor beta chain was carried out in a study of shared clonotypes between healthy human individuals. Study-wide results and caveats: Several donors held about 5.1% of naive CD4 clonotypes in common. Naive subsets usually exceeded memory subsets in estimated richness.

This clone was counted between two and nine times. What it recognizes is unknown. Across several immunoSEQ plates, the genomic DNA of each subset was split evenly. Original handling: Sequence data from immunoSEQ were junction-only and lacked quality scores; consequently, filtering differed. Sequencing used immunoSEQ multiplex PCR; TCRdb keeps in-frame clones, though not all of them. The V and J calls and clone size were taken over from that table, and D and trimming were inferred from the DNA. The sample has roughly 700,000 clones; 80% to 95% are singletons. The germline V gene encodes CDR1 GTSNPN and CDR2 SVGIG (reference sequence). The length of the CDR3 is 13 residues.

Sequenced input: memory CD8+ T cells from PBMCs. Subset denoted: CD45RO+ cells pooled with CCR7-negative TemRA cells. The chain has TRBV30 and TRBJ2-5; TRBD1 is a possible D gene (6 bases). The J call may be in error: the DNA end matches TRBJ2-7 better. The sequence came from a man between 18 and 29 years old in good health. Some clones in this sample may be carry-over from other donors' samples. The CDR3 here is CASAGVNPYEQYF. CDR3 DNA: TGTGCCTCCGCAGGGGTGAACCCCTACGAGCAGTACTTC.